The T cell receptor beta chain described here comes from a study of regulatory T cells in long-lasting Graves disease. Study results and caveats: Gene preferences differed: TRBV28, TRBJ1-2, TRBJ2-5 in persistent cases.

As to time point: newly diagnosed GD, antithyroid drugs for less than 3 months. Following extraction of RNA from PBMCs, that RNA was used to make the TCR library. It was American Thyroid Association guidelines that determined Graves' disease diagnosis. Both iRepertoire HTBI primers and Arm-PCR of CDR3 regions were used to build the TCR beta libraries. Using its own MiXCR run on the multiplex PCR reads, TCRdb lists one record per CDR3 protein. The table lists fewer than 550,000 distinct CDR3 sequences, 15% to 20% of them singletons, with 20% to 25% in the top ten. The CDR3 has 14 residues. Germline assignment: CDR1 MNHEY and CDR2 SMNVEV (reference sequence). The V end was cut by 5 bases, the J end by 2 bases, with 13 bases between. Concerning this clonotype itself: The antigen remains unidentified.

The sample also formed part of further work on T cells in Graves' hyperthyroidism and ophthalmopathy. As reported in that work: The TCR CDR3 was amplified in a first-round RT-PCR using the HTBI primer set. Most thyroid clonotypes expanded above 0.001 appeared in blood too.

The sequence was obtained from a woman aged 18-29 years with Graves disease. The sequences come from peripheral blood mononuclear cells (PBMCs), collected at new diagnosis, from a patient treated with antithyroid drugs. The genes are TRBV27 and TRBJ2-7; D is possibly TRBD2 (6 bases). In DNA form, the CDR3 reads TGTGCCAGCAGTGCTAGCGTGACCACCTACGAGCAGTACTTC. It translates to CASSASVTTYEQYF.